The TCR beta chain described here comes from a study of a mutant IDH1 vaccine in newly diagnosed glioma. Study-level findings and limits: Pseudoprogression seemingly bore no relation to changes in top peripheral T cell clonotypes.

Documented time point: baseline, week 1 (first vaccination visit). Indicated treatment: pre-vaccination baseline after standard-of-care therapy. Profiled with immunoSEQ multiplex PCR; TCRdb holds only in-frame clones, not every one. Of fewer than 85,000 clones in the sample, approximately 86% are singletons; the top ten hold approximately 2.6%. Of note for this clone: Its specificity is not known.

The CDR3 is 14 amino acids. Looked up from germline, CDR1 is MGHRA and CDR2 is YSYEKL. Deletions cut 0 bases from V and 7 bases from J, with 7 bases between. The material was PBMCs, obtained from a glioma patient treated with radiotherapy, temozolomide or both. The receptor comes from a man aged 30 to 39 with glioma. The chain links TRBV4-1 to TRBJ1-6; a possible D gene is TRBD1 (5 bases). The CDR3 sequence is CASSQDDSNSPLHF. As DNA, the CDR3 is TGCGCCAGCAGCCAAGACGACAGCAATTCACCCCTCCACTTT.